This TCR beta chain was identified during a study of beta chain features in type 1 diabetes. Sequenced material consisted of expressed TCRB transcripts (all of the isolated RNA was reverse transcribed). The method was immunoSEQ multiplex PCR; TCRdb's version includes in-frame clones alone and lacks a portion of them. The sample contains roughly 100,000 clones, over 25% of which appear only once. Comments on this clone: The antigen is unknown.

This CDR3 comprises 16 residues. CDR1 and CDR2 from the germline V gene are MDHEN and SYDVKM. V lost 4 bases and J 4 bases, leaving 17 bases between the germline ends. Study-level results: Shorter TCRB CDR3s, moderately but significantly so, marked every one of the four CD4+ subsets in Type 1 diabetes patients.

Specimen: central memory CD4+ T cells from blood. This TCR was sampled from a woman under 30 with type 1 diabetes. The rearrangement links TRBV28 to TRBJ1-5; a weak D match, TRBD1 (6 bases). Here the CDR3 DNA reads TGTGCCAGCAGTTCTCCAGGGGTCCCCTATAATCAGCCCCAGCATTTT. Its translation: CASSSPGVPYNQPQHF.